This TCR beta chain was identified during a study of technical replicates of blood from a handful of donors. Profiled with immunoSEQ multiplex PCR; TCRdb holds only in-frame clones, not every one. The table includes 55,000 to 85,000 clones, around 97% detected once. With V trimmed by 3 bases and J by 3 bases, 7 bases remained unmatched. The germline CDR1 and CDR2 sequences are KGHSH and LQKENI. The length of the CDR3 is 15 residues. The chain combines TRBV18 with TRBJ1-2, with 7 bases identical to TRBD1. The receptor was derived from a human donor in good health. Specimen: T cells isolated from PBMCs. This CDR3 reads CASSPQDRKHYGYTF. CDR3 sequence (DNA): TGTGCCAGCTCACCTCAGGACAGGAAACACTATGGCTACACCTTC.